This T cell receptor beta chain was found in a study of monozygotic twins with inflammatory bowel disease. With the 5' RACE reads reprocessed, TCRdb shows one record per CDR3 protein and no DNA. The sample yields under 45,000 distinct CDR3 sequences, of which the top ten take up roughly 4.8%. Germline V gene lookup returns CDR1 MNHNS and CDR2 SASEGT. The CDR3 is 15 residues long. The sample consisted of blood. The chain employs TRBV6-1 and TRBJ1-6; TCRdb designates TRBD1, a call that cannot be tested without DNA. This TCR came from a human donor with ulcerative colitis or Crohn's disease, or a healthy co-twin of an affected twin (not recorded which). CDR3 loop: CASSARQEYNSPLHF.